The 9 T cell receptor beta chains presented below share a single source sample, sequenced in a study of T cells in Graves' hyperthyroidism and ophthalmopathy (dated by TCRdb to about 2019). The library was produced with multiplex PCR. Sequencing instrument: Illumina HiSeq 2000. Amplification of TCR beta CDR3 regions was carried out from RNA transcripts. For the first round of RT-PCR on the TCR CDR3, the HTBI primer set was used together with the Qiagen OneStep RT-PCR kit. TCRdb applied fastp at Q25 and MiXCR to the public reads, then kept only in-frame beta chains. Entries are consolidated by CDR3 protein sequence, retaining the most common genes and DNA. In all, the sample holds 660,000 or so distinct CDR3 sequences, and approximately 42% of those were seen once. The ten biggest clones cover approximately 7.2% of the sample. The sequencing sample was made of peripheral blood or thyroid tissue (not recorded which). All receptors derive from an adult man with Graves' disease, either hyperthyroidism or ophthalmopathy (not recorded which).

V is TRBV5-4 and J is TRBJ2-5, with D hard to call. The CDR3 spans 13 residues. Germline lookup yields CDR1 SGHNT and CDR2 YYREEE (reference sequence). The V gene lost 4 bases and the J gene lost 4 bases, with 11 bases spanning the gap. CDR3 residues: CASSPVVSETQYF. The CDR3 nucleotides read TGTGCCAGCAGCCCCGTGGTTTCAGAGACCCAGTACTTC.

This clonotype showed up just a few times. For the CDR3, the DNA is TGTGCCAGTAGTATAGATCTACAGGGTTCGGCCCTCCACTTT. Translation: CASSIDLQGSALHF. The chain carries TRBV19 and TRBJ1-6; the D gene is possibly TRBD1 (6 bases). V gave up 0 bases and J gave up 14 bases, with 14 bases separating them. The CDR3 sequence is 14 residues long. In germline, CDR1 is LNHDA, CDR2 SQIVND (reference sequence).

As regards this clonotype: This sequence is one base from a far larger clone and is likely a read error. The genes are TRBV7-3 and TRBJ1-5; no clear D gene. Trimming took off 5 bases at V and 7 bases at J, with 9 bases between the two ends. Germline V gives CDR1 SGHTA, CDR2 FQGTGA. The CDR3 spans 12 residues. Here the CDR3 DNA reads TGTGCCAGCAGCACCCTCGGACAGCCCCAGCATTTT. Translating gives CASSTLGQPQHF.

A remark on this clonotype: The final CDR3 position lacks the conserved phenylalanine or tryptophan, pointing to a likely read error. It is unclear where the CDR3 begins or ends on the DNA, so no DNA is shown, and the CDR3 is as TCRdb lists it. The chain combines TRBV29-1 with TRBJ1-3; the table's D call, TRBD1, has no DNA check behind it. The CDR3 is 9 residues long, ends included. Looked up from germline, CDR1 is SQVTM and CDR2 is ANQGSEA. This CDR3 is CSVETGGVA.

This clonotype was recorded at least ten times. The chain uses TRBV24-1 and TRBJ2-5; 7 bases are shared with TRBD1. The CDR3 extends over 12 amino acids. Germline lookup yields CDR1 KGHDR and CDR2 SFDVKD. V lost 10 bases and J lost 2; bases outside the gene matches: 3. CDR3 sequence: CATKGQQETQYF. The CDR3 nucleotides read TGTGCCACTAAGGGACAGCAAGAGACCCAGTACTTC.

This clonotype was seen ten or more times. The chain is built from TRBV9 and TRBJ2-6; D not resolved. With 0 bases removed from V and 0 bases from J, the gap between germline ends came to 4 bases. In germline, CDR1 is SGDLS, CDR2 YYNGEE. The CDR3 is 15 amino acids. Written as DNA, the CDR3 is TGTGCCAGCAGCGTAGGGTTCTCTGGGGCCAACGTCCTGACTTTC. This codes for CASSVGFSGANVLTF.

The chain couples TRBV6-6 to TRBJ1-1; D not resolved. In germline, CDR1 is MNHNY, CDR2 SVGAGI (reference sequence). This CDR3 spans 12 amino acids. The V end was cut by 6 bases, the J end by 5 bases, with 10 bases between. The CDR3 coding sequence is TGTGCCAGCAGGAAGACAAGGACTGAAGCTTTCTTT. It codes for CASRKTRTEAFF.

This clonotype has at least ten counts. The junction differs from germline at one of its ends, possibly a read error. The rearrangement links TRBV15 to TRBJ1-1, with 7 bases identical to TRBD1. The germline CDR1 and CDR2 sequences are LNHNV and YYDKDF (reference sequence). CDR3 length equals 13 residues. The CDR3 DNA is TGTGCCTCCAGACAGGGACTGAACACTGAAGCTTTCTTT. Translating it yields CASRQGLNTEAFF.

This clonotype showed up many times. CDR3 bases: TGTGCCAGCAGGGACGGGGCAGCAAGCAATCAGCCCCAGCATTTT. Its protein product is CASRDGAASNQPQHF. This chain joins TRBV7-2 and TRBJ1-5; TRBD1 is a possible D gene (5 bases). The V gene lost 6 bases and the J gene lost 1 base, with 13 bases spanning the gap. The CDR3 is 15 residues long. CDR1 SGHTA and CDR2 FQGNSA come from the germline V gene.